This T cell receptor beta chain stems from a study of control samples from healthy donors and cancer patients. Clones were sequenced by immunoSEQ multiplex PCR, and TCRdb holds only the in-frame ones, with some missing. The sample consists of some 150,000 clones, 90% to 95% of them appearing once. Trimming at V came to 0 bases and at J to 2 bases, leaving 4 bases not matched to a gene. Germline loops: CDR1 GTSNPN, CDR2 SVGIG (reference sequence). This CDR3 is 15 amino acids long. The chain links TRBV30 to TRBJ1-1; 9 bases are shared with TRBD1. This TCR was sampled from a man between 60 and 75 years old with colorectal cancer. Sequencing was performed on PBMCs. As DNA, the CDR3 is TGTGCCTGGAGTGTCCCACAGGGGGCCAACACTGAAGCTTTCTTT. Its translation: CAWSVPQGANTEAFF.